Below, 6 T cell receptor beta chains from the same sample are listed, as sequenced in a study of blood T cell repertoires in COVID-19 (TCRdb year 2020). The library came from the immunoSEQ multiplex PCR assay. TCRdb limited this immuneACCESS table to in-frame rearrangements with V and J called. A share of clones is missing; checked studies link under half to unresolved V genes, and the rest is unexplained. In all, the sample holds approximately 160,000 clones, and around 80% of those were seen once. Approximately 11% of the sample comes from the top ten. The material sequenced was peripheral blood. Receptors were obtained from a man aged 60 to 69 with active or convalescent COVID-19.

CDR3 loop: CASSRDSGSSYNSPLHF. DNA of the CDR3: TGTGCCAGCAGTCGGGACAGCGGTAGCTCCTATAATTCACCCCTCCACTTT. The chain recombines TRBV7-2 with TRBJ1-6; 7 nucleotides align to TRBD1. This CDR3 contains 17 residues. V lost 6 bases to trimming and J lost 0 bases; unmatched junction nucleotides: 8. The germline V gene encodes CDR1 SGHTA and CDR2 FQGNSA.

This clone showed up just a few times. The chain links TRBV27 to TRBJ2-7, with D maybe TRBD2 (7 bases). This CDR3 is 14 amino acids long. V was trimmed by 8 bases and J by 6 bases, leaving 20 bases between them. Germline V gives CDR1 MNHEY, CDR2 SMNVEV (reference sequence). The CDR3 DNA is TGTGCCAGCCGCTTAGGGGGGGTAAGGAGCGAGCAGTACTTC. This encodes CASRLGGVRSEQYF.

The chain combines TRBV19 with TRBJ1-2; TRBD1 matches 11 bases. The V gene end was trimmed by 1 base and the J gene end by 4 bases; junction bases not matched to a gene: 5. The CDR3 is made up of 16 amino acids. Per the germline V gene, CDR1 is LNHDA and CDR2 is SQIVND (reference sequence). CDR3 coding DNA: TGTGCCAGTAGTATAGGGGACAGGGGGACGCCCTATGGCTACACCTTC. Its protein product is CASSIGDRGTPYGYTF. Complete variable domain (other parts from reference TRBV19 and TRBJ1-2): DGGITQSPKYLFRKEGQNVTLSCEQNLNHDAMYWYRQDPGQGLRLIYYSQIVNDFQKGDIAEGYSVSREKKESFPLTVTSAQKNPTAFYLCASSIGDRGTPYGYTFGSGTRLTVV.

Only a few counts were recorded for this clone. The chain is built from TRBV24-1 and TRBJ2-7; 11 bases are a match to TRBD2. The length of the CDR3 is 15 residues. Trimming at V came to 4 bases and at J to 3 bases, leaving 4 bases not matched to a gene. Germline lookup yields CDR1 KGHDR and CDR2 SFDVKD. The DNA for the CDR3 is TGTGCCACCAGTGACGGGACTAGCGGCGGCTACGAGCAGTACTTC. Amino acids: CATSDGTSGGYEQYF.

The chain has TRBV5-1 and TRBJ1-1, with D possibly matching TRBD1 (6 bases). Trimming took off 4 bases at V and 7 bases at J, with 11 bases between the two ends. The CDR3 consists of 12 residues. Germline-derived CDR1 and CDR2 are SGHRS and YFSETQ. The CDR3 region is CASSKDSYEAFF. CDR3 bases: TGCGCCAGCAGCAAGGACAGCTATGAAGCTTTCTTT.

This clone was detected ten times or more. The chain carries TRBV6-5 and TRBJ1-2; a possible D gene is TRBD1 (5 bases). V lost 2 bases and J 5 bases, leaving 6 bases between the germline ends. CDR3 length equals 12 residues. The germline CDR1 and CDR2 sequences are MNHEY and SVGAGI. CDR3 in amino acids: CASSYAGYGYTF. CDR3 nucleotide sequence: TGTGCCAGCAGTTACGCAGGGTATGGCTACACCTTC.